This TCR beta chain was found in a study of blood T cell repertoires in COVID-19. Study-level background: PBMCs, B-cell-depleted T cells, or T cells provided the cDNA or gDNA that made up the material.

Under the authors' procedure: By means of reference gene primer amplification, nucleated cell counts were estimated. Sequenced by immunoSEQ multiplex PCR; TCRdb stores in-frame clones only, minus some. D and trimming were read from the DNA, whereas the V and J calls and clone size are those reported in that table. This sample carries tens of thousands of clones, 60% to 85% of them seen once, and the ten largest clones take roughly a fifth. The germline V gene encodes CDR1 MGHDK and CDR2 SYGVNS. CDR3 length equals 15 residues. The V end was cut by 6 bases, the J end by 3 bases, with 15 bases between. V gene TRBV25-1 combines with J gene TRBJ1-5; D is unclear. This clonotype was obtained from a man aged 45-65 years with active or convalescent COVID-19. The sample was peripheral blood. The CDR3 region is CASSVAGGYNQPQHF. CDR3 DNA: TGTGCCAGCAGCGTAGCCGGAGGATACAATCAGCCCCAGCATTTT.